This TCR beta chain was identified during a study of response to subunit inactivated influenza vaccine. Of note for this clonotype: Its antigen is as yet unknown.

Per germline, CDR1 LGHNA and CDR2 YNFKEQ. The CDR3 is 15 amino acids. Germline trimming cut 7 bases from V and 7 bases from J; bases unmatched to any gene: 13. A single record per CDR3 protein comes from TCRdb applying MiXCR to the RT-PCR reads. The sample yields about 240,000 distinct CDR3 sequences, less than 15% seen once. Study-level points and caveats: Every seasonal influenza vaccination brings in few new T cells, the authors suggested.

This specimen was non-naive T cells sorted from PBMCs, taken approximately 15 days before vaccination. The chain uses TRBV4-2 and TRBJ2-1, with 7 bases that match TRBD2. The clonotype was recovered from a man aged 50 to 59 who received an inactivated influenza vaccine. CDR3 loop: CASTPGGSSGNEQFF. The CDR3 DNA is TGTGCCAGCACCCCCGGCGGGAGCTCTGGGAATGAGCAGTTCTTC.